A single sample is the source of the 3 T cell receptor beta chains below, sequenced in a study of blood T cell repertoires in COVID-19. Profiled with immunoSEQ multiplex PCR; TCRdb holds only in-frame clones, not every one. The sample has some 350,000 clones; about 89% are singletons. Sequencing was performed on peripheral blood. The receptors come from a woman in her thirties with COVID-19, enrolled during active disease.

The chain uses TRBV7-9 and TRBJ1-1; a possible D gene is TRBD1 (5 bases). Trimming cost V 5 bases and J 11 bases, with 9 bases left between them. CDR3 length equals 10 residues. CDR1 and CDR2 (germline): SEHNR, FQNEAQ (reference sequence). The CDR3 DNA is TGTGCCAGCAGCGCGGACAAGGCTTTCTTT. Residues: CASSADKAFF.

This clone was observed a handful of times. For the CDR3, the DNA is TGCGCCAGCAGCCCGACAGTCTCTGGAAACACCATATATTTT. It encodes CASSPTVSGNTIYF. This sequence joins TRBV5-1 and TRBJ1-3; perhaps TRBD1 as D (5 bases). The CDR3 is 14 residues long. The germline V gene has CDR1 SGHRS and CDR2 YFSETQ. The V end was cut by 4 bases, the J end by 0 bases, with 8 bases between. The full variable domain, rest sourced from reference TRBV5-1 and TRBJ1-3, is KAGVTQTPRYLIKTRGQQVTLSCSPISGHRSVSWYQQTPGQGLQFLFEYFSETQRNKGNFPGRFSGRQFSNSRSEMNVSTLELGDSALYLCASSPTVSGNTIYFGEGSWLTVV.

The genes are TRBV4-3 and TRBJ2-5; D is ambiguous. The CDR3 contains 13 residues. V was pared by 1 base and J by 3 bases, with 6 bases between. CDR1 and CDR2 (germline): LGHNA, YSLEER. CDR3 sequence: CASSQVEKETQYF. CDR3 bases: TGCGCCAGCAGCCAAGTAGAGAAAGAGACCCAGTACTTC.